This TCR beta chain derives from a study of shared clonotypes between healthy human individuals. Study-level points and caveats: Large depth notwithstanding, sorted-subset sequencing proved incomplete by rarefaction. Represented genetic and exposure-history diversity was restricted by having few donors.

A note on this clone: Its antigen is not identified. The same CDR3 is also encoded by other DNA sequences in this sample.

Researchers divided each subset's genomic DNA evenly across several immunoSEQ plates. Generated by immunoSEQ multiplex PCR, the TCRdb table keeps only in-frame clones and is missing some. The sample shows about 1.1 million clones, around 78% of them seen only once. The CDR3 loop spans 11 amino acids. V was cut by 6 bases and J by 8 bases, with 8 bases left in between. In germline, CDR1 is SNHLY, CDR2 FYNNEI. Sequenced: memory CD4+ T cells from PBMCs. Noted subset: CD45RA-negative fraction. The chain employs TRBV2 and TRBJ2-1, with D uncertain. This sequence originates from a young man in good health. Some clones in this sample may be carry-over from other donors' samples. CDR3 loop: CASSVLDEQFF. The CDR3 DNA follows: TGTGCCAGCAGCGTTTTAGATGAGCAGTTCTTC.